The entry below describes one TCR beta chain. Its antigen is unidentified. The V end was cut by 7 bases, the J end by 2 bases, with 15 bases between. The CDR3 covers 14 residues. Germline CDR1 and CDR2: MNHNS and SASEGT. This sample is drawn from a study of PD-L1 blockade in urothelial cancer. Study summary: Prior chemotherapy regimens per patient numbered 0 to 3.

Study-wide findings and caveats: Durable benefit accompanied greater 3-week expansion of tumor-associated blood clones.

The assay was immunoSEQ multiplex PCR, and TCRdb's table has in-frame clones only and misses some. The data contain 44,000 or so clones, around 80% of them singletons. The specimen comprised PBMCs, sampled around atezolizumab (anti-PD-L1) treatment. The V call is TRBV6-1, the J call TRBJ2-7; D may be TRBD2 (7 bases). This receptor was taken from a man aged 65 to 85 with urothelial cancer. CDR3 nucleotide sequence: TGTGCCAGCATGAGGGGGGGATCCACCTACGAGCAGTACTTC. This sequence encodes CASMRGGSTYEQYF.